The subject of this entry is one TCR beta chain. The target antigen is unknown. Donors, without exception, were Caucasian adults residing in Nashville, Tennessee. This record belongs to a study of shared clonotypes between healthy human individuals. Study results and limitations: Only blood was sampled, and tissue TCR repertoires likely differ from blood ones. Generation probability values for non-shared clonotypes were lower than those for clonotypes shared by all four donors.

Germline assignment: CDR1 SGDLS and CDR2 YYNGEE. This CDR3 has 17 residues. With 1 base removed from V and 1 base from J, the gap between germline ends came to 14 bases. Assay used: immunoSEQ multiplex PCR; TCRdb lists only in-frame clones, some missing. In the table there are more than 550,000 clones, 90% of which are singletons. The rearrangement joins TRBV9 to TRBJ2-2; D is possibly TRBD1 (6 bases). Specimen: memory CD8+ T cells from PBMCs. The subset: CD45RO+ cells pooled with CCR7-negative TemRA cells. The clonotype comes from a man aged 18 to 35 in good health. Some clones in this sample may be carry-over from other donors' samples. CDR3 nucleotides: TGTGCCAGCAGCGTATCCGCCGGGACACAGAACACCGGGGAGCTGTTTTTT. Protein sequence: CASSVSAGTQNTGELFF. The variable domain in full, with the rest retrieved from reference TRBV9 and TRBJ2-2, is DSGVTQTPKHLITATGQRVTLRCSPRSGDLSVYWYQQSLDQGLQFLIQYYNGEERAKGNILERFSAQQFPDLHSELNLSSLELGDSALYFCASSVSAGTQNTGELFFGEGSRLTVL.